This T cell receptor beta chain was documented in a study of CD8 T cells in Susac syndrome. cDNA came from roughly 0.53 to 1 ug RNA primed by random hexamers. MiXCR was run by TCRdb on the immunoSEQ multiplex PCR reads, yielding one entry per CDR3 protein. The sample includes under 550,000 distinct CDR3 sequences, around 85% seen only once; the top ten take around 0.12%. Trimming took 3 bases from V and 6 from J, leaving 11 bases between them. The CDR3 has 13 residues. Germline CDR1 LGHDT, CDR2 YNNKEL (reference sequence). This sequence was found in a human donor with multiple sclerosis. The source material was CD8+ T cells from PBMCs. The chain uses TRBV3-1 and TRBJ1-1; D is perhaps TRBD1 (5 bases). The CDR3 here is CASSQRGSSEAFF. In DNA, the CDR3 is TGTGCCAGCAGCCAGAGGGGCTCGTCTGAAGCTTTCTTT. The variable domain in full, with the rest retrieved from reference TRBV3-1 and TRBJ1-1, is DTAVSQTPKYLVTQMGNDKSIKCEQNLGHDTMYWYKQDSKKFLKIMFSYNNKELIINETVPNRFSPKSPDKAHLNLHINSLELGDSAVYFCASSQRGSSEAFFGQGTRLTVV.